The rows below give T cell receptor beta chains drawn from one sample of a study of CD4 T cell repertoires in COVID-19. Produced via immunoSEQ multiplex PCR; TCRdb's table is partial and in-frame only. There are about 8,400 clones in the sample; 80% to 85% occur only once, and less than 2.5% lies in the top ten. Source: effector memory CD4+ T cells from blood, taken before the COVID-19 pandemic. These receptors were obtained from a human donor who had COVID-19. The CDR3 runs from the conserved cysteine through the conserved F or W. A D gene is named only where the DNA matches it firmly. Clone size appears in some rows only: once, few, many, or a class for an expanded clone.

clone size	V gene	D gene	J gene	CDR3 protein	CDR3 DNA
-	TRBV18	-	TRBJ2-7	CASSPPFTGAEQYF	TGTGCCAGCTCACCACCGTTCACTGGGGCCGAGCAGTACTTC
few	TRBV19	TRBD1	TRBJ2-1	CASGTAASEQFF	TGTGCCAGTGGGACAGCGGCGAGTGAGCAGTTCTTC
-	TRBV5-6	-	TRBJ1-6	CASSIREANSPLHF	TGTGCCAGCAGCATACGGGAGGCAAATTCACCCCTCCACTTT
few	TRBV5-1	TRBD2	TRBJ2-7	CASSLGVAGGTYEQYF	TGCGCCAGCAGCTTGGGGGTAGCGGGGGGTACCTACGAGCAGTACTTC
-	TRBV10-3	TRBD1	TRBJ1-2	CASSKTGGAYGYTF	TGTGCCAGCAGTAAAACAGGGGGCGCGTATGGCTACACCTTC
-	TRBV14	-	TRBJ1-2	CASSQGTNYGYTF	TGTGCCAGCAGCCAAGGGACAAACTATGGCTACACCTTC
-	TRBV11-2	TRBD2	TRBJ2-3	CASSLRARLAGIADTQYF	TGTGCCAGCAGCTTGAGGGCCCGCCTAGCGGGGATTGCAGATACGCAGTATTTT
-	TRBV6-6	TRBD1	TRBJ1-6	CASSYTGQGNSPLHF	TGTGCCAGCAGTTATACCGGACAGGGAAATTCACCCCTCCACTTT
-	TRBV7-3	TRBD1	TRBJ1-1	CASSLRQTGGSMNTEAFF	TGTGCCAGCAGCTTAAGGCAGACAGGGGGCTCAATGAACACTGAAGCTTTCTTT
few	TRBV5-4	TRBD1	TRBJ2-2	CASSFGFDVEAGGTGELFF	TGTGCCAGCAGCTTCGGGTTTGACGTTGAGGCAGGGGGTACCGGGGAGCTGTTTTTT
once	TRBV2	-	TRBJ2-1	CASLFTGEEQFF	TGTGCCAGCTTATTCACGGGGGAAGAGCAGTTCTTC
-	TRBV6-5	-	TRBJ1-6	CASSYSDMAGSPLHF	TGTGCCAGCAGTTACTCCGATATGGCGGGATCACCCCTCCACTTT